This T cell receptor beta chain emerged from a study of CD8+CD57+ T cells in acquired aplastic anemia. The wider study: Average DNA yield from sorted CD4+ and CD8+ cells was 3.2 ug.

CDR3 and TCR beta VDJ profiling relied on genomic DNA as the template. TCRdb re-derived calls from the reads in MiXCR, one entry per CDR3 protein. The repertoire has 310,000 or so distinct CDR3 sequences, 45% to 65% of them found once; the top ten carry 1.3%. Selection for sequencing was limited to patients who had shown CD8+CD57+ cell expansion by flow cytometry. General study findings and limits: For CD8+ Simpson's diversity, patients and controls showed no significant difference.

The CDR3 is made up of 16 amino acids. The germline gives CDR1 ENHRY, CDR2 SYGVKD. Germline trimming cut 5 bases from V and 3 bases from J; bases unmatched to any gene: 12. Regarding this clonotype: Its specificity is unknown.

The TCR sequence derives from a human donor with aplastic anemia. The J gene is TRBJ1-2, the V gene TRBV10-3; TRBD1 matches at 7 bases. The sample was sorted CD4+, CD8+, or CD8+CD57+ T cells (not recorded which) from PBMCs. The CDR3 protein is CAISPPEAGGDYGYTF. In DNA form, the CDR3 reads TGTGCCATCAGTCCCCCTGAAGCAGGGGGAGACTATGGCTACACCTTC.